Shown below are 31 T cell receptor beta chains from a single sample sequenced in a study of post-analysis software for immune sequencing data. Whole-study results and caveats: In patients, roughly 5 TRBV segments were more frequent than in controls, with TRBV5-6, TRBV5-1 and TRBV20-1 among them.

Antigens of these TCRs are unknown. Each TCR beta cDNA library carried unique molecular identifiers. TCRdb re-called the PCR reads through MiXCR, storing one row per CDR3 protein. This table holds roughly 800,000 distinct CDR3 sequences, just under 30% found once. Material for sequencing was blood. The source is a girl between 10 and 17 years old with multiple sclerosis.

The J gene is TRBJ2-3, the V gene TRBV5-1; 8 positions agree with TRBD1. J lost 1 base, V lost 6 bases, and 7 bases had no gene match. The CDR3 spans 15 residues. CDR1 is SGHRS, CDR2 YFSETQ, per germline. CDR3 nucleotides: TGCGCCAGCACCCTTCAGGGGGCGGGCACAGATACGCAGTATTTT. Translating it yields CASTLQGAGTDTQYF.

V is TRBV28 and J is TRBJ2-1; 11 nucleotides line up with TRBD2. CDR3 length: 16 amino acids. The germline V gene has CDR1 MDHEN and CDR2 SYDVKM. V trimming: 5 bases; J trimming: 5 bases; junction bases outside the gene matches: 8. CDR3 DNA sequence: TGTGCCAGCAGTGGGGGGACTAGCGGCCAAGACAATGAGCAGTTCTTC. This translates into CASSGGTSGQDNEQFF.

This clonotype showed up just a few times. This chain joins TRBV20-1 and TRBJ1-2; 8 bases line up with TRBD1. The J segment lost 4 bases and the V segment lost 4 bases, leaving 23 bases of the junction unmatched. CDR3 length: 19 residues. Looked up from germline, CDR1 is DFQATT and CDR2 is SNEGSKA (reference sequence). The CDR3 DNA reads as TGCAGTGCTAAACCCCCCCTTCGGGGCGGGCAGGGGGCAGGCTATGGCTACACCTTC. Translated: CSAKPPLRGGQGAGYGYTF.

The chain has TRBV5-1 and TRBJ2-4; 8 bases align to TRBD2. V shed 4 bases, J shed 5 bases, and the junction held 11 bases outside the gene matches. The CDR3 runs to 16 residues. Germline lookup yields CDR1 SGHRS and CDR2 YFSETQ. CDR3 amino acids: CASSTMAGGAQNIQYF. The DNA of the CDR3 is TGCGCCAGCAGCACCATGGCCGGGGGGGCTCAAAACATTCAGTACTTC.

This clonotype was found a few times. This chain links TRBV7-2 with TRBJ2-1; 8 bases align to TRBD2. The ends lost 0 bases at V and 9 bases at J; junction bases unmatched: 4. There are 14 residues in the CDR3. CDR1 and CDR2 from the germline V gene are SGHTA and FQGNSA. CDR3 sequence (DNA): TGTGCCAGCAGCTTAGCGGCGGGGGGAAGTGAGCAGTTCTTC. Protein sequence: CASSLAAGGSEQFF.

The chain joins TRBV12-3 or TRBV12-4 to TRBJ2-7; TRBD2 is a possible D gene (6 bases). This CDR3 spans 14 amino acids. V shed 5 bases and J shed 6 bases, with 17 bases lying between them. Here the CDR3 reads CASSPRDLRGEQYF. CDR3 nucleotides: TGTGCCAGCAGTCCCAGGGACCTGCGGGGCGAGCAGTACTTC.

V usage is TRBV28 and J usage is TRBJ1-5; D possibly corresponds to TRBD1 (5 bases). The germline gives CDR1 MDHEN, CDR2 SYDVKM. CDR3 length equals 15 residues. The V end lost 10 bases, the J end lost 4 bases, and 20 bases lay between the germline ends. CDR3 protein: CATADPNRGNQPQHF. As DNA, the CDR3 is TGTGCCACCGCCGATCCCAATCGGGGGAATCAGCCCCAGCATTTT.

The chain employs TRBV24-1 and TRBJ1-1, with TRBD1 as a possible D gene (5 bases). V lost 0 bases, J lost 6 bases, and 7 bases lay in between. Germline V gives CDR1 KGHDR, CDR2 SFDVKD. The CDR3 contains 13 residues. This chain's CDR3 is CATSDLEGSEAFF. CDR3 DNA sequence: TGTGCCACCAGTGATTTGGAGGGGTCTGAAGCTTTCTTT.

This clonotype was detected a few times. A much larger clone sits a single nucleotide away, making a read error possible. This sequence joins TRBV5-1 and TRBJ2-7; the D is unclear. V was trimmed by 4 bases and J by 6 bases, leaving 17 bases between them. Germline loops: CDR1 SGHRS, CDR2 YFSETQ. This CDR3 comprises 14 residues. The CDR3 DNA reads as TGCGCCAGCAGCCCAAACGTAGGGCGTACCGAGCAGTACTTC. Its translation is CASSPNVGRTEQYF.

This clonotype was seen a handful of times. This rearrangement joins TRBV14 to TRBJ2-3; 7 nucleotides align to TRBD2. The CDR3 has 15 residues. J was trimmed by 1 base and V by 0 bases; bases with no gene match: 1. The germline V gene has CDR1 SGHDN and CDR2 FVKESK. The CDR3: CASSQEAGGTDTQYF. The CDR3, as DNA: TGTGCCAGCAGCCAAGAGGCGGGAGGCACAGATACGCAGTATTTT.

V usage is TRBV6-1 and J usage is TRBJ2-7; D might be TRBD1 or TRBD2, each matching 5 bases. This CDR3 region has 16 residues. Germline lookup yields CDR1 MNHNS and CDR2 SASEGT. V dropped 4 bases and J dropped 2 bases, with 18 bases sitting between them. CDR3 region: CASSGPPGQAPYEQYF. As DNA, the CDR3 is TGTGCCAGCAGTGGACCACCGGGGCAGGCACCCTACGAGCAGTACTTC.

This clonotype was seen once. A much more abundant neighbour one base away suggests this may be a read error. The chain links TRBV29-1 to TRBJ2-7; tentative D call: TRBD1 (5 bases). Trimming pared 7 bases from V and 7 bases from J, leaving 17 bases between. The CDR3 contains 12 residues. Germline V lookup: CDR1 SQVTM, CDR2 ANQGSEA. The CDR3 protein is CSAEDTIDEQYF. The CDR3 DNA follows: TGCAGCGCCGAGGACACAATCGATGAGCAGTACTTC.

The chain is built from TRBV29-1 and TRBJ2-5, with TRBD1 matching over 7 bases. V dropped 5 bases and J dropped 2; count of bases not matched to a gene: 5. This CDR3 contains 13 residues. The germline gives CDR1 SQVTM, CDR2 ANQGSEA. CDR3 sequence: CSVRGTAQETQYF. CDR3 nucleotide sequence: TGCAGCGTTCGTGGGACAGCACAAGAGACCCAGTACTTC.

The chain uses TRBV20-1 and TRBJ1-4, with D unclear. The V end lost 5 bases, the J end lost 8 bases, and 12 bases lay between the germline ends. In germline, CDR1 is DFQATT, CDR2 SNEGSKA (reference sequence). The CDR3 has 12 residues. CDR3 sequence: CSAAGMREKLFF. CDR3 nucleotides: TGCAGTGCTGCGGGGATGAGAGAAAAACTGTTTTTT.

This clonotype was seen at least ten times. The rearrangement joins TRBV5-1 to TRBJ2-3; 8 nucleotides match TRBD2. The ends lost 7 bases at V and 1 base at J; junction bases unmatched: 2. From germline, CDR1 is SGHRS and CDR2 YFSETQ. The CDR3 is 13 amino acids. CDR3 amino acids: CASRGGGTDTQYF. CDR3 in DNA: TGCGCCAGCCGGGGGGGCGGCACAGATACGCAGTATTTT. The full variable domain, with the rest looked up from reference TRBV5-1 and TRBJ2-3, is KAGVTQTPRYLIKTRGQQVTLSCSPISGHRSVSWYQQTPGQGLQFLFEYFSETQRNKGNFPGRFSGRQFSNSRSEMNVSTLELGDSALYLCASRGGGTDTQYFGPGTRLTVL.

This clonotype was picked up a small number of times. V is TRBV5-1 and J is TRBJ2-1; D is possibly TRBD1 or TRBD2 (5 bases each). The CDR3 sequence is 15 residues long. Germline V gene data show CDR1 as SGHRS and CDR2 as YFSETQ. Trimming cost V 0 bases and J 8 bases, with 15 bases left between them. This CDR3 is CASSLDSVLGDEQFF. The CDR3 coding sequence is TGCGCCAGCAGCTTGGATTCTGTTTTGGGGGATGAGCAGTTCTTC. The whole variable domain, filled in from reference TRBV5-1 and TRBJ2-1, reads KAGVTQTPRYLIKTRGQQVTLSCSPISGHRSVSWYQQTPGQGLQFLFEYFSETQRNKGNFPGRFSGRQFSNSRSEMNVSTLELGDSALYLCASSLDSVLGDEQFFGPGTRLTVL.

This clonotype was detected a few times. The chain recombines TRBV6-6 with TRBJ1-2; 9 nucleotides match TRBD1. The CDR3 runs 14 residues. Germline CDR1 reads MNHNY; CDR2 reads SVGAGI (reference sequence). V trimming: 8 bases; J trimming: 0 bases; junction bases outside the gene matches: 4. CDR3 residues: CASRDRDPNYGYTF. CDR3 in DNA: TGTGCCAGCCGGGACAGGGACCCTAACTATGGCTACACCTTC.

The chain is built from TRBV20-1 and TRBJ2-4; D unresolved. The V gene's germline CDR1 is DFQATT and CDR2 SNEGSKA (reference sequence). The length of the CDR3 is 12 residues. The V and J ends lost 3 bases and 13 bases respectively, with 16 bases between them. Here the CDR3 DNA reads TGCAGTGCTAGGGGCAGTAGCCCGGAGCAGTACTTC. Protein product: CSARGSSPEQYF.

This clonotype came up a few times. This rearrangement joins TRBV12-3 or TRBV12-4 to TRBJ1-1, with D hard to call. V was shortened by 10 bases and J by 1 base, with 10 bases between the two germline ends. The CDR3 loop spans 12 amino acids. The CDR3 coding sequence is TGTGCCACCTCACAACAGAACACTGAAGCTTTCTTT. Its translation is CATSQQNTEAFF.

The chain combines TRBV27 with TRBJ2-1; no reliable D call. The CDR3 is 15 residues long. Trimming left V 1 base short and J 12 bases short, with 19 bases between. Germline V gene sequence: CDR1 MNHEY, CDR2 SMNVEV (reference sequence). DNA for the CDR3: TGTGCCAGCAGTTTATACCCAGCAGGTCAAGTTTCGCAGTTCTTC. As protein: CASSLYPAGQVSQFF.

The rearrangement links TRBV5-1 to TRBJ1-2, with TRBD1 matching 8 bases. V lost 0 bases and J lost 6; bases outside the gene matches: 4. There are 14 residues in the CDR3. Looked up from germline, CDR1 is SGHRS and CDR2 is YFSETQ. The CDR3 nucleotides are TGCGCCAGCAGCTTGGTGGGACAGGTCCATGGCTACACCTTC. Translation gives CASSLVGQVHGYTF.

Turning to this clonotype: Just one base apart from a much larger clone, this may be a read error. The rearrangement joins TRBV6-5 to TRBJ2-7, with D perhaps being TRBD1 or TRBD2 (6 bases each). This CDR3 spans 16 amino acids. The germline V and J ends were trimmed by 5 bases and 7 bases, with 24 bases remaining between them. From germline, CDR1 is MNHEY and CDR2 SVGAGI. CDR3 nucleotides: TGTGCCAGCAGTCTCCGGGTGGGGGGCATATACAATGAGCAGTACTTC. Its protein product is CASSLRVGGIYNEQYF.

The rearrangement uses TRBV3-1 and TRBJ2-1; D unclear. With 0 bases removed from V and 0 bases from J, the gap between germline ends came to 21 bases. This CDR3 has 20 residues. The germline V gene has CDR1 LGHDT and CDR2 YNNKEL (reference sequence). As DNA, the CDR3 is TGTGCCAGCAGCCAAGATCGTCGATGGCGGACGGAAAGCTCCTACAATGAGCAGTTCTTC. Protein product: CASSQDRRWRTESSYNEQFF.

This clonotype was detected a few times. CDR3 residues: CASSLAGTGRGETQYF. CDR3 in DNA: TGTGCCAGCAGCTTAGCTGGGACAGGGAGAGGAGAGACCCAGTACTTC. V is TRBV11-2 and J is TRBJ2-5; the match to TRBD1 covers 9 bases. CDR1 is SGHAT, CDR2 FQNNGV, per germline. The CDR3 extends over 16 amino acids. The J segment lost 4 bases and the V segment lost 1 base, leaving 7 bases of the junction unmatched.

This clonotype was detected only a few times. The chain joins TRBV5-1 to TRBJ2-5; unclear D gene. The CDR3 is made up of 14 amino acids. The V gene's germline CDR1 is SGHRS and CDR2 YFSETQ. Deletions cut 4 bases from V and 3 bases from J, with 13 bases between. CDR3 DNA: TGCGCCAGCAGCCTACACGGTGCCAAAGAGACCCAGTACTTC. It yields the protein CASSLHGAKETQYF.

This chain connects TRBV7-2 to TRBJ1-6; D is possibly TRBD1 (5 bases). The germline V gene has CDR1 SGHTA and CDR2 FQGNSA. The CDR3 is 14 amino acids. V was cut by 4 bases and J by 7 bases, with 11 bases left in between. The CDR3 region has the DNA TGTGCCAGCAGCTGGGGACGGAGAAATTCACCCCTCCACTTT. It translates to CASSWGRRNSPLHF.

The V and J genes are TRBV7-2 and TRBJ2-3, with 9 bases identical to TRBD2. J gave up 6 bases and V 5 bases, and 9 bases lay outside the gene matches. The CDR3 has 15 amino acids. Germline V gene lookup returns CDR1 SGHTA and CDR2 FQGNSA. CDR3 residues: CASSPGTSPDDTQYF. CDR3 nucleotides: TGTGCCAGCAGCCCTGGGACTAGCCCGGACGATACGCAGTATTTT.

This clonotype was recorded many times. V and J are TRBV7-9 and TRBJ2-3; TRBD1 agrees at 9 bases. CDR1 and CDR2 from the germline V gene are SEHNR and FQNEAQ (reference sequence). The CDR3 length is 16 residues. V trimming: 4 bases; J trimming: 0 bases; junction bases outside the gene matches: 5. DNA for the CDR3: TGTGCCAGCAGCTCACCCGACAGGGGGAGCACAGATACGCAGTATTTT. Amino acids: CASSSPDRGSTDTQYF.

The chain has TRBV27 and TRBJ2-6, with 10 bases that match TRBD1. V was clipped by 7 bases and J by 1 base; unmatched bases: 10. The CDR3 is made up of 18 amino acids. The germline gives CDR1 MNHEY, CDR2 SMNVEV (reference sequence). CDR3 nucleotide sequence: TGTGCCAGCACGTCGACAGGGGGCCACGCGTCTGGGGCCAACGTCCTGACTTTC. Its protein is CASTSTGGHASGANVLTF.

This rearrangement joins TRBV20-1 to TRBJ2-5, with a weak D call TRBD1 (8 bases). This CDR3 spans 16 amino acids. With 4 bases removed from V and 5 bases from J, the gap between germline ends came to 23 bases. CDR1 and CDR2 (germline): DFQATT, SNEGSKA (reference sequence). CDR3 nucleotide sequence: TGCAGTGCTATTTCCAAATTACTACAGGGGGGGGAGACCCAGTACTTC. It codes for CSAISKLLQGGETQYF.

The table lists this clonotype with many counts. The V call is TRBV14, the J call TRBJ1-6; a possible D gene is TRBD1 (5 bases). Trimming removed 3 bases from V and 5 bases from J, with 20 bases in between. The germline V gene has CDR1 SGHDN and CDR2 FVKESK. The CDR3 runs to 18 residues. The CDR3 loop reads CASSQPARDRFHNSPLHF. CDR3 DNA: TGTGCCAGCAGCCAGCCGGCCCGGGACCGCTTCCATAATTCACCCCTCCACTTT.